This T cell receptor (beta chain) is from a study of OX40 agonist ivuxolimab in advanced cancers. Sequenced by immunoSEQ multiplex PCR; TCRdb stores in-frame clones only, minus some. Seen here are 45,000 to 55,000 clones, about four fifths observed once, and the top ten hold approximately 1.2%. There are 14 residues in the CDR3. The germline gives CDR1 SGHRS, CDR2 YFSETQ. V was clipped by 4 bases and J by 5 bases, with 15 bases between them. Drawing of blood for sampling happened at baseline, at cycle 4 day 1, and at cycle 7 day 1. The receptor's source is an adult with an advanced solid tumor such as melanoma, head and neck, liver or kidney cancer. This chain uses TRBV5-1 with TRBJ1-1; maybe TRBD1 (5 bases). Source: CD4+ or CD8+ T cells sorted from blood, taken in a trial of the OX40 agonist ivuxolimab. CDR3 nucleotides: TGCGCCAGCAGCCGGGGGGACGGGAAAACTGAAGCTTTCTTT. It yields the protein CASSRGDGKTEAFF.